One and the same sample provided the 20 T cell receptor beta chains below, sequenced in a study of OX40 agonist ivuxolimab in advanced cancers. The library was generated by the immunoSEQ multiplex PCR assay. Imported from immuneACCESS, the table was reduced by TCRdb to in-frame sequences with V and J called. These copies leave out some clones; in studies compared against another copy, an unresolved V gene accounts for under half, and the cause of the remainder is not known. The sample has 30,000 or so clones on record, roughly 82% of them singletons. Of the sample, roughly a fifth is held by the ten largest clones. The sample consisted of CD4+ or CD8+ T cells sorted from blood, taken in a trial of the OX40 agonist ivuxolimab. The receptors originated from an adult with an advanced solid tumor such as melanoma, head and neck, liver or kidney cancer.

This clone was counted only a few times. The genes are TRBV7-2 and TRBJ2-7; 10 nucleotides line up with TRBD2. The CDR3 covers 15 residues. Germline trimming cut 2 bases from V and 6 bases from J; bases unmatched to any gene: 7. Germline CDR1 SGHTA, CDR2 FQGNSA. The CDR3 DNA reads as TGTGCCAGCAGCTTATTCCTAGCGGGAGCGGGCGAGCAGTACTTC. Amino acids: CASSLFLAGAGEQYF.

This clone is a singleton in its sample. The chain joins TRBV6-1 to TRBJ2-5; D ambiguous. Germline V CDR1 and CDR2: MNHNS, SASEGT. The CDR3 has 13 amino acids. V was cut by 1 base and J by 1 base, with 4 bases left in between. The chain's CDR3 is CASSEDLQETQYF. The CDR3 DNA reads as TGTGCCAGCAGTGAAGACCTCCAAGAGACCCAGTACTTC.

The chain couples TRBV25-1 to TRBJ2-5; 10 bases are a match to TRBD2. Germline CDR1 and CDR2: MGHDK and SYGVNS. The CDR3 has 15 amino acids. V was clipped by 3 bases and J by 4 bases; unmatched bases: 5. In DNA, the CDR3 is TGTGCCAGCAGTGACCCTAGCGGGAGCGGAGAGACCCAGTACTTC. Protein: CASSDPSGSGETQYF.

V usage is TRBV7-6 and J usage is TRBJ2-1; 10 bases are a match to TRBD2. Germline lookup yields CDR1 SGHVS and CDR2 FNYEAQ. This CDR3 spans 17 amino acids. Trimming cost V 3 bases and J 4 bases; bases outside gene matches: 9. The CDR3 spells CASSFGLAEEGYNEQFF. The CDR3 nucleotides are TGTGCCAGCAGCTTTGGACTAGCGGAGGAGGGTTACAATGAGCAGTTCTTC. The full variable domain, in which reference TRBV7-6 and TRBJ2-1 provide the parts outside the CDR3, is GAGVSQSPRYKVTKRGQDVALRCDPISGHVSLYWYRQALGQGPEFLTYFNYEAQQDKSGLPNDRFSAERPEGSISTLTIQRTEQRDSAMYRCASSFGLAEEGYNEQFFGPGTRLTVL.

This clone has just one count. This rearrangement joins TRBV15 to TRBJ2-1; 9 nucleotides align to TRBD1. Looked up from germline, CDR1 is LNHNV and CDR2 is YYDKDF (reference sequence). The CDR3 is made up of 17 amino acids. V gave up 3 bases and J gave up 3 bases; unmatched junction bases: 9. CDR3 bases: TGTGCCACCAGCAGGGCTTCGGACAGGGGCTACTACAATGAGCAGTTCTTC. Translated, it gives CATSRASDRGYYNEQFF. Looking up the rest from reference TRBV15 and TRBJ2-1 gives the full variable domain: DAMVIQNPRYQVTQFGKPVTLSCSQTLNHNVMYWYQQKSSQAPKLLFHYYDKDFNNEADTPDNFQSRRPNTSFCFLDIRSPGLGDTAMYLCATSRASDRGYYNEQFFGPGTRLTVL.

The rearrangement joins TRBV28 to TRBJ1-1; D not certain. The CDR3 is made up of 14 amino acids. Trimming took 6 bases from V and 0 from J, leaving 11 bases between them. Germline values: CDR1 MDHEN, CDR2 SYDVKM. CDR3 coding DNA: TGTGCCAGCAGGCCCGGGGAGTTGAACACTGAAGCTTTCTTT. Residues: CASRPGELNTEAFF.

The CDR3 protein is CASSLRQGHYGYTF. The CDR3 nucleotides read TGTGCCAGCAGCTTGAGACAGGGCCACTATGGCTACACCTTC. The J gene is TRBJ1-2, the V gene TRBV5-4, with 7 bases that match TRBD1. The CDR3 is made up of 14 amino acids. V was clipped by 1 base and J by 3 bases; unmatched bases: 3. Germline CDR1 is SGHNT and CDR2 is YYREEE (reference sequence).

This rearrangement joins TRBV28 to TRBJ1-3; D is uncertain. This CDR3 has 14 amino acids. The ends were cut back, 4 bases at V and 3 bases at J, with 10 bases in the middle. The V gene's germline CDR1 is MDHEN and CDR2 SYDVKM. CDR3 residues: CASSYEGRGNTIYF. The CDR3 nucleotides are TGTGCCAGCAGTTACGAGGGCCGTGGAAACACCATATATTTT. Filled out from reference TRBV28 and TRBJ1-3, the complete variable domain reads DVKVTQSSRYLVKRTGEKVFLECVQDMDHENMFWYRQDPGLGLRLIYFSYDVKMKEKGDIPEGYSVSREKKERFSLILESASTNQTSMYLCASSYEGRGNTIYFGEGSWLTVV.

The J gene is TRBJ2-4, the V gene TRBV30; 10 nucleotides agree with TRBD2. J was trimmed by 11 bases and V by 3 bases; bases with no gene match: 7. There are 13 residues in the CDR3. From germline, CDR1 is GTSNPN and CDR2 SVGIG (reference sequence). The CDR3 sequence: CAWSTASGGLQYF. The CDR3 DNA follows: TGTGCCTGGAGCACCGCTAGCGGGGGACTTCAGTACTTC.

V is TRBV7-3 and J is TRBJ2-2; D might be TRBD1 (6 bases). The germline V and J ends were trimmed by 4 bases and 7 bases, with 13 bases remaining between them. The CDR3 runs 14 residues. Germline CDR1 reads SGHTA; CDR2 reads FQGTGA. The CDR3 here is CASSSDRIGGELFF. The CDR3 bases are TGTGCCAGCAGCTCCGACAGGATTGGCGGGGAGCTGTTTTTT.

J is TRBJ2-3 and V is TRBV6-6, with a possible D match to TRBD1 (5 bases). Trimming took off 7 bases at V and 2 bases at J, with 13 bases between the two ends. The CDR3 loop spans 14 amino acids. Germline CDR1 is MNHNY and CDR2 is SVGAGI (reference sequence). The CDR3 loop reads CASTQGVITDTQYF. The DNA of the CDR3 is TGTGCCAGCACCCAAGGGGTCATCACAGATACGCAGTATTTT.

The chain joins TRBV18 to TRBJ2-2, with D perhaps being TRBD1 or TRBD2 (5 bases each). V was pared by 2 bases and J by 3 bases, with 19 bases between. There are 18 residues in the CDR3. The germline CDR1 and CDR2 sequences are KGHSH and LQKENI. The CDR3 region is CASSPRDVRILHTGELFF. The CDR3 region has the DNA TGTGCCAGCTCACCAAGGGACGTGAGAATCCTCCACACCGGGGAGCTGTTTTTT. Full variable domain (missing parts from reference TRBV18 and TRBJ2-2): NAGVMQNPRHLVRRRGQEARLRCSPMKGHSHVYWYRQLPEEGLKFMVYLQKENIIDESGMPKERFSAEFPKEGPSILRIQQVVRGDSAAYFCASSPRDVRILHTGELFFGEGSRLTVL.

The V call is TRBV11-2, the J call TRBJ2-5; D uncertain. Germline V lookup: CDR1 SGHAT, CDR2 FQNNGV. V was trimmed by 1 base and J by 2 bases, leaving 11 bases between them. This CDR3 has 15 residues. CDR3 nucleotides: TGTGCCAGCAGCTTAGGGACCCGACGTCAAGAGACCCAGTACTTC. Protein sequence: CASSLGTRRQETQYF.

This clone showed up just once. The chain carries TRBV4-1 and TRBJ2-7, with 7 bases matching TRBD1. CDR1 and CDR2 (germline): MGHRA, YSYEKL. CDR3 length equals 16 residues. The trim removed 0 bases at V and 2 bases at J, leaving 7 bases unmatched. CDR3 sequence reads: CASSQDGTARAYEQYF. As DNA, the CDR3 is TGCGCCAGCAGCCAAGATGGGACAGCTAGGGCCTACGAGCAGTACTTC.

The CDR3 DNA reads as TGCGCCAGCAGTGAAACCACAGGGAGGCCCTACGAGCAGTACTTC. Amino acid sequence: CASSETTGRPYEQYF. The chain employs TRBV10-1 and TRBJ2-7, with D perhaps being TRBD1 or TRBD2 (6 bases each). The germline CDR1 and CDR2 sequences are WNHNN and SYGVQD (reference sequence). V was cut by 3 bases and J by 2 bases, with 14 bases left in between. The CDR3 totals 15 residues.

The genes are TRBV7-6 and TRBJ2-7; D tentatively fits TRBD1 or TRBD2 (5 bases each). The V end was cut by 5 bases, the J end by 6 bases, with 11 bases between. The CDR3 consists of 12 residues. Germline V gene lookup returns CDR1 SGHVS and CDR2 FNYEAQ. In DNA form, the CDR3 reads TGTGCCAGCAGCCTGTCGGGGACCGAGCAGTACTTC. Residues: CASSLSGTEQYF.

The CDR3 bases are TGTGCCAGCAGAAGAACTAGCGGGACTTACTCCTACGAGCAGTACTTC. Its protein product is CASRRTSGTYSYEQYF. The genes are TRBV28 and TRBJ2-7; TRBD2 agrees at 10 bases. Trimming cost V 6 bases and J 0 bases; bases outside gene matches: 8. The CDR3 is 16 residues long. Germline V gene lookup returns CDR1 MDHEN and CDR2 SYDVKM.

The chain combines TRBV5-6 with TRBJ2-5, with TRBD1 identical over 10 bases. CDR3 length equals 15 residues. Germline lookup yields CDR1 SGHDT and CDR2 YYEEEE. V lost 4 bases, J lost 5 bases, and 8 bases stayed unmatched. The CDR3 spells CASSPLTGGVETQYF. CDR3 in DNA: TGTGCCAGCAGCCCCCTGACAGGGGGCGTGGAGACCCAGTACTTC.

The chain uses TRBV6-1 and TRBJ1-5; 10 bases align to TRBD1. This CDR3 region has 15 residues. In germline, CDR1 is MNHNS, CDR2 SASEGT. V shed 5 bases, J shed 1 base, and the junction held 2 bases outside the gene matches. CDR3 amino acids: CASSRQGASNQPQHF. The CDR3 DNA sequence: TGTGCCAGCAGTCGACAGGGGGCAAGCAATCAGCCCCAGCATTTT.

This clone showed up just once. The genes are TRBV11-3 and TRBJ2-2, with TRBD2 matching 10 bases. The CDR3 runs to 19 residues. The V gene's germline CDR1 is SGHNT and CDR2 YENEEA. J gave up 1 base and V 2 bases, and 10 bases lay outside the gene matches. The CDR3 protein is CASSLPPASGRENTGELFF. The CDR3, as DNA: TGTGCCAGCAGCTTACCCCCCGCTAGCGGGAGAGAGAACACCGGGGAGCTGTTTTTT.